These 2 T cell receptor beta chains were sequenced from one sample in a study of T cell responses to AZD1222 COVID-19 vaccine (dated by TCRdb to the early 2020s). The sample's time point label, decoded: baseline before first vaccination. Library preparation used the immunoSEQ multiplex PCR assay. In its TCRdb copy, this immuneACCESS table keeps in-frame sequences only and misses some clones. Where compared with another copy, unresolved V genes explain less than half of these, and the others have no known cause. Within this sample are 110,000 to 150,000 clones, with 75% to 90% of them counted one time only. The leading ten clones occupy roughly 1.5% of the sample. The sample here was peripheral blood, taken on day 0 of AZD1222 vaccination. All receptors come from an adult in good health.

In DNA, the CDR3 is TGCGCCAGCAGCCGAGACAGTCTAGTCAATTATAATTCACCCCTCCACTTT. Amino acid sequence: CASSRDSLVNYNSPLHF. The chain combines TRBV4-1 with TRBJ1-6, with D maybe TRBD1 (5 bases). Per the germline V gene, CDR1 is MGHRA and CDR2 is YSYEKL. There are 17 residues in the CDR3. Trimming removed 4 bases from V and 4 bases from J, with 17 bases in between.

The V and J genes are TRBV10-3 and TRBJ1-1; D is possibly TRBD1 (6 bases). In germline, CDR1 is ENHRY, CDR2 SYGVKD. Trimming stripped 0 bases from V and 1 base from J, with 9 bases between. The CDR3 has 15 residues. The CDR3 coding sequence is TGTGCCATCAGTGAGTCGGGGGGCAGGAACACTGAAGCTTTCTTT. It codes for CAISESGGRNTEAFF.